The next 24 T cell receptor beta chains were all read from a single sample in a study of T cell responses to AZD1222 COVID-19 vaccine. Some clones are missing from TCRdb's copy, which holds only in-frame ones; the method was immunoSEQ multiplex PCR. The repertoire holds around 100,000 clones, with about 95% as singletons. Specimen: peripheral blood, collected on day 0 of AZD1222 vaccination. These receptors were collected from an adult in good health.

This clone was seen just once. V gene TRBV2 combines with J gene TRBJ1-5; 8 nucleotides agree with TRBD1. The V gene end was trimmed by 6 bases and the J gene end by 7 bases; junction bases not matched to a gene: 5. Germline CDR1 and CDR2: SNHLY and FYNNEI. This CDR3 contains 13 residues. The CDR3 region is CASSSTGVQPQHF. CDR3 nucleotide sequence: TGTGCCAGCAGCTCGACAGGGGTCCAGCCCCAGCATTTT.

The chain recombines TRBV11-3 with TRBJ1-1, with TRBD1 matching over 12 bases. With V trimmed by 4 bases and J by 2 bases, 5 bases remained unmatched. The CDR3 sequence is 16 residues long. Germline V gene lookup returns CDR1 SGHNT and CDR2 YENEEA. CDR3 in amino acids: CASSSSGTGGNTEAFF. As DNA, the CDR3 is TGTGCCAGCAGCTCATCCGGGACAGGGGGCAACACTGAAGCTTTCTTT.

The CDR3 DNA is TGTGCCAGCAGTAATACCGGGGGGAGAAAACTGTTTTTT. Its protein product is CASSNTGGRKLFF. The rearrangement uses TRBV12-3 or TRBV12-4 and TRBJ1-4; tentative D call: TRBD1 (5 bases). V was trimmed by 5 bases and J by 10 bases, leaving 14 bases between them. The CDR3 runs to 13 residues.

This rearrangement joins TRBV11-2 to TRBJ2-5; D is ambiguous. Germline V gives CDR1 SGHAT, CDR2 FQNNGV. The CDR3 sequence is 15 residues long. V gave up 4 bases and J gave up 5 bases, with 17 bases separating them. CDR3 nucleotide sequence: TGTGCCAGCAGCTACTTGGTCCCGATCCGGGAGACCCAGTACTTC. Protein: CASSYLVPIRETQYF.

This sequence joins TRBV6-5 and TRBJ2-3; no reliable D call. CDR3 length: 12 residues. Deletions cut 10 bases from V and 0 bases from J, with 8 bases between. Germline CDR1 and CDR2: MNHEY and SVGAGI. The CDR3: CATSDSTDTQYF. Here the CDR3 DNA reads TGTGCCACCTCGGACAGCACAGATACGCAGTATTTT.

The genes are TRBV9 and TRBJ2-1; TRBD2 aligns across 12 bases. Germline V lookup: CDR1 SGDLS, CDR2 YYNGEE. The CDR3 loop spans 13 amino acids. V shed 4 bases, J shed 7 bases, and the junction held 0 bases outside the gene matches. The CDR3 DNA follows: TGTGCCAGCAGCCTAGCGGGGGGGAATGAGCAGTTCTTC. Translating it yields CASSLAGGNEQFF.

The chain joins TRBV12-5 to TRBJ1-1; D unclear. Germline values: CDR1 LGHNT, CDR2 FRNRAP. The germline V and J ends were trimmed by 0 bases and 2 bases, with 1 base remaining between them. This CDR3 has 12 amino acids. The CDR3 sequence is CASGLVNTEAFF. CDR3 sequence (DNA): TGTGCTAGTGGTTTGGTAAACACTGAAGCTTTCTTT.

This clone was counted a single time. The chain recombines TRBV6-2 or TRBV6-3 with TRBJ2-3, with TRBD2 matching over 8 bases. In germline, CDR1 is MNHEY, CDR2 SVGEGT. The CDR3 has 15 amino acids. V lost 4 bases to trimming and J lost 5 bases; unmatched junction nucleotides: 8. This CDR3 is CASSSGGGLGDTQYF. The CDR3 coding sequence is TGTGCCAGCAGTTCGGGGGGGGGCTTGGGAGATACGCAGTATTTT.

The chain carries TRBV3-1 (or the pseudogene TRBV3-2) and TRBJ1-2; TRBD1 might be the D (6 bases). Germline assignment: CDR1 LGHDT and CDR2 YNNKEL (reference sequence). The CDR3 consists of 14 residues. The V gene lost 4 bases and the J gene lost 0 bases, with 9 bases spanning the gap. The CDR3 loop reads CASSRNRANYGYTF. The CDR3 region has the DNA TGTGCCAGCAGCCGAAACAGGGCTAACTATGGCTACACCTTC.

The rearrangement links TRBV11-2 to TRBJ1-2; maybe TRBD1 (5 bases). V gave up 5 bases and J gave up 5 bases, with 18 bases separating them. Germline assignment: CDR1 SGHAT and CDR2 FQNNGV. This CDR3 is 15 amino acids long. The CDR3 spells CASSAQGATGYGYTF. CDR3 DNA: TGTGCCAGCAGCGCTCAAGGGGCGACGGGATATGGCTACACCTTC.

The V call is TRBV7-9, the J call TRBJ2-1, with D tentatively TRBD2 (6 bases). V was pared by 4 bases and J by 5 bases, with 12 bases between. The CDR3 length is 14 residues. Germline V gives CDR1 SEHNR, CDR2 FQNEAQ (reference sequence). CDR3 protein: CASSSLDYHNEQFF. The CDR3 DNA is TGTGCCAGCAGCTCCCTGGACTACCACAATGAGCAGTTCTTC. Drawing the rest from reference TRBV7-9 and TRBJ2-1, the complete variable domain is DTGVSQNPRHKITKRGQNVTFRCDPISEHNRLYWYRQTLGQGPEFLTYFQNEAQLEKSRLLSDRFSAERPKGSFSTLEIQRTEQGDSAMYLCASSSLDYHNEQFFGPGTRLTVL.

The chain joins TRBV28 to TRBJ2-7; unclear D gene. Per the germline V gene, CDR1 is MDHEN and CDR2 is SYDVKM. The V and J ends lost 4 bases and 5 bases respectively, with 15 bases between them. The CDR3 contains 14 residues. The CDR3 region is CASSSPFIPHEQYF. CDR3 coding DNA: TGTGCCAGCAGTTCCCCATTCATCCCCCACGAGCAGTACTTC.

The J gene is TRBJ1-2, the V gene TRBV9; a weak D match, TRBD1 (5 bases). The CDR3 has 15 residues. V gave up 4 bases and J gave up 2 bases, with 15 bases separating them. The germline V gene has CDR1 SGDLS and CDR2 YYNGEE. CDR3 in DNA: TGTGCCAGCAGCCCCGAGGGACGGAAAAACTATGGCTACACCTTC. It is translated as CASSPEGRKNYGYTF.

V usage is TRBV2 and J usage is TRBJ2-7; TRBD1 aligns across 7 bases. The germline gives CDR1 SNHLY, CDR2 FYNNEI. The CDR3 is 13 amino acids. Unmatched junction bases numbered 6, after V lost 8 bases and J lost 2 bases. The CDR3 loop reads CASARGPTYEQYF. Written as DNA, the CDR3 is TGTGCCAGCGCTAGGGGGCCAACCTACGAGCAGTACTTC.

CDR3 in DNA: TGTGCCAGTAGTAGTAGGCCTTTCGACGAGCAGTACTTC. Translated, it gives CASSSRPFDEQYF. The V gene is TRBV19, the J gene TRBJ2-7; unclear D gene. The V end was cut by 4 bases, the J end by 5 bases, with 12 bases between. Per germline, CDR1 LNHDA and CDR2 SQIVND (reference sequence). CDR3 length: 13 residues.

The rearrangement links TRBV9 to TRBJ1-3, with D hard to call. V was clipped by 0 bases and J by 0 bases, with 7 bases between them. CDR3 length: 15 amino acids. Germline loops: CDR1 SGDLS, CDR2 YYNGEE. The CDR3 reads CASSVGGDSGNTIYF. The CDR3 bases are TGTGCCAGCAGCGTAGGTGGAGACTCTGGAAACACCATATATTTT.

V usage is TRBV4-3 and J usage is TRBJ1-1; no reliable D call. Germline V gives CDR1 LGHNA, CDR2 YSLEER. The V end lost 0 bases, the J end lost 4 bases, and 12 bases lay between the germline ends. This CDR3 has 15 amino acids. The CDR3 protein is CASSQDRSTPTEAFF. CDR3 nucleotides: TGCGCCAGCAGCCAAGATAGAAGTACTCCCACTGAAGCTTTCTTT.

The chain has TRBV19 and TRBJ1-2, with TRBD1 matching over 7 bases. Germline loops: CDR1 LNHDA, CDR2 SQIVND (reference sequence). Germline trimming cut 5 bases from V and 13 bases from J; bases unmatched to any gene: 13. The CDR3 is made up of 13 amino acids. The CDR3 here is CASSSRGQDRPTF. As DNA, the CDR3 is TGTGCCAGTAGTTCTCGAGGACAGGATCGACCCACCTTC.

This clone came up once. CDR3 nucleotide sequence: TGTGCCAGCAGTGAAGCCCAAACGGGCCCCTACGAGCAGTACTTC. Protein product: CASSEAQTGPYEQYF. The gene calls are TRBV2 and TRBJ2-7; D is undetermined. The V and J ends lost 0 bases and 2 bases respectively, with 11 bases between them. The CDR3 has 15 residues. Germline CDR1 SNHLY, CDR2 FYNNEI. The full variable domain, with the rest looked up from reference TRBV2 and TRBJ2-7, is EPEVTQTPSHQVTQMGQEVILRCVPISNHLYFYWYRQILGQKVEFLVSFYNNEISEKSEIFDDQFSVERPDGSNFTLKIRSTKLEDSAMYFCASSEAQTGPYEQYFGPGTRLTVT.

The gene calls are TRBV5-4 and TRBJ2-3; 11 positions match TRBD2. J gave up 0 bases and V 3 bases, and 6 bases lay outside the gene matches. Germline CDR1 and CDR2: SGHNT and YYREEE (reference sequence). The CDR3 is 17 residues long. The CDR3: CASSSPTSGVSTDTQYF. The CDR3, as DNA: TGTGCCAGCAGCTCTCCGACTAGCGGGGTTAGCACAGATACGCAGTATTTT.

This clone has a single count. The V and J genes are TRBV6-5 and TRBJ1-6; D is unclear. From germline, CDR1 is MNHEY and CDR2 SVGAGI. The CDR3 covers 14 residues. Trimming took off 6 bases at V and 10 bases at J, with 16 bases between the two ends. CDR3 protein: CASREGFGESPLHF. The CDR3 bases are TGTGCCAGCAGAGAGGGCTTCGGAGAGTCACCCCTCCACTTT.

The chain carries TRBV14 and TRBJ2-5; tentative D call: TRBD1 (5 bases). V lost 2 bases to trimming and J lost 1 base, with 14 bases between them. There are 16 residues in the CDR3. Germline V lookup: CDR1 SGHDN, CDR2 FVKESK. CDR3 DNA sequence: TGTGCCAGCAGCCAATATACAGGACCAATCCAAGAGACCCAGTACTTC. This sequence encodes CASSQYTGPIQETQYF.

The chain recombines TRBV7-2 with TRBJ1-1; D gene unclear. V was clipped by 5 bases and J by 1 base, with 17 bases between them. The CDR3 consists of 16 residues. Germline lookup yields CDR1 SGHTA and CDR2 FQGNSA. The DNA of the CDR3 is TGTGCCAGCAGCCAGGATTATGGATATGGGAACACTGAAGCTTTCTTT. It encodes CASSQDYGYGNTEAFF.

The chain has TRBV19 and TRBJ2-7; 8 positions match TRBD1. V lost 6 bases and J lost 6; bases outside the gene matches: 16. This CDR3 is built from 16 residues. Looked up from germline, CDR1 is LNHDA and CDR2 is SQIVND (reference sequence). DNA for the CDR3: TGTGCCAGTAGCCCCCTCCGGGACAGGCGAATTTTCGAGCAGTACTTC. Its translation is CASSPLRDRRIFEQYF.